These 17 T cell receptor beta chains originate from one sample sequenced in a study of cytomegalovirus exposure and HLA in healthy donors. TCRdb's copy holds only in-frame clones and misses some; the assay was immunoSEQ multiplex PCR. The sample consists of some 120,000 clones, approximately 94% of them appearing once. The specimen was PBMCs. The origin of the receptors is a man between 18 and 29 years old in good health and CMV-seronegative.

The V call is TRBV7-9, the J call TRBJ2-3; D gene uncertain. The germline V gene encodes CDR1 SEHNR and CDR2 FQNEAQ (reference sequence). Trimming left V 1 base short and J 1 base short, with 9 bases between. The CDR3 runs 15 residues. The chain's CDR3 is CASSLVGGRTDTQYF. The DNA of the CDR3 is TGTGCCAGCAGCTTAGTAGGCGGCCGCACAGATACGCAGTATTTT.

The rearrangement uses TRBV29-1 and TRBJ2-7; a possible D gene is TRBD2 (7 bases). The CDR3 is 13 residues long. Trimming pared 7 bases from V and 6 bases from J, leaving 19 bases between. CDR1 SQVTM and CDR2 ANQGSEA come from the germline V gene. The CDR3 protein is CSALVREGGEQYF. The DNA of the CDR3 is TGCAGCGCTTTAGTCAGGGAGGGGGGCGAGCAGTACTTC.

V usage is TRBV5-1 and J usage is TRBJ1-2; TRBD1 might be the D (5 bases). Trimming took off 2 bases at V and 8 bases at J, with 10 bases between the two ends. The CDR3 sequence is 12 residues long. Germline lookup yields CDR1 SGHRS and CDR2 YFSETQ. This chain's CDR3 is CASSFGGAGYTF. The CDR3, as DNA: TGCGCCAGCAGCTTTGGAGGGGCCGGCTACACCTTC.

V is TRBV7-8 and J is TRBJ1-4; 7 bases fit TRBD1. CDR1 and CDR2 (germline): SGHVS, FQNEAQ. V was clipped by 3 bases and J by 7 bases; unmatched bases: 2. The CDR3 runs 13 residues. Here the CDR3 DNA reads TGTGCCAGCAGCTTCGGGACAGTTGAAAAACTGTTTTTT. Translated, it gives CASSFGTVEKLFF.

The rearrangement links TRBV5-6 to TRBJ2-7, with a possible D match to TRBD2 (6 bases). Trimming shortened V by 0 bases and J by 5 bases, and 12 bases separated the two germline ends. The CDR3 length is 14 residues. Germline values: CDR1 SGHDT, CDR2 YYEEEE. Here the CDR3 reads CASSLGGREDEQYF. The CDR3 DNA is TGTGCCAGCAGCTTGGGGGGCAGGGAGGACGAGCAGTACTTC.

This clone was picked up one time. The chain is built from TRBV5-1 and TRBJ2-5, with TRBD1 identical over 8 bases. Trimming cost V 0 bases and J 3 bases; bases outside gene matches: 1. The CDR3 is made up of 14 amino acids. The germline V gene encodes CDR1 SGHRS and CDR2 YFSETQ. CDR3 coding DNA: TGCGCCAGCAGCTTGGGACAGGGGAAAGAGACCCAGTACTTC. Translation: CASSLGQGKETQYF. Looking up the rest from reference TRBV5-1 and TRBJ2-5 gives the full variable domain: KAGVTQTPRYLIKTRGQQVTLSCSPISGHRSVSWYQQTPGQGLQFLFEYFSETQRNKGNFPGRFSGRQFSNSRSEMNVSTLELGDSALYLCASSLGQGKETQYFGPGTRLLVL.

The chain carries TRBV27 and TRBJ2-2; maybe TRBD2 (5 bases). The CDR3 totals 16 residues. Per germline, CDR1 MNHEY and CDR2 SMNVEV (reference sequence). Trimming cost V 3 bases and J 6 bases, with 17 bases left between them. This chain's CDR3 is CASSFNGGSAAGELFF. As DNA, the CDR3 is TGTGCCAGCAGTTTTAACGGCGGGTCAGCAGCCGGGGAGCTGTTTTTT.

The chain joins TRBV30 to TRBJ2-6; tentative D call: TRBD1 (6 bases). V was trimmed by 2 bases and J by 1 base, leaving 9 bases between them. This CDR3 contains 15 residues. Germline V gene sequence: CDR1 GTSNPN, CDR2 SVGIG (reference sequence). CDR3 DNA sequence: TGTGCCTGGAGTATCAGGGGATCTGGGGCCAACGTCCTGACTTTC. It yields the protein CAWSIRGSGANVLTF.

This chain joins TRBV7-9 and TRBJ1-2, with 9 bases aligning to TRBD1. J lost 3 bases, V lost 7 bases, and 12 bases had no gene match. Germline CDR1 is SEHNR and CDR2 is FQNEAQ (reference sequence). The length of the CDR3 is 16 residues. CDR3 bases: TGTGCCAGCACCCATGCGGACAGGGGAGGTCACTATGGCTACACCTTC. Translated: CASTHADRGGHYGYTF.

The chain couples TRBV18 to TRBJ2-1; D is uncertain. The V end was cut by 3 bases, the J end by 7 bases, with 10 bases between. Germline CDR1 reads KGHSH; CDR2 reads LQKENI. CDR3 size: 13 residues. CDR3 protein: CASSPTRMNEQFF. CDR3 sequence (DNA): TGTGCCAGCTCACCGACACGAATGAATGAGCAGTTCTTC.

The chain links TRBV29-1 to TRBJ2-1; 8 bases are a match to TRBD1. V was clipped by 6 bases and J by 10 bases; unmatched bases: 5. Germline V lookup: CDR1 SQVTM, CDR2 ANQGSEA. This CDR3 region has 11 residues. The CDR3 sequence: CSVPTGGEQFF. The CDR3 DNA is TGCAGCGTCCCCACAGGGGGAGAGCAGTTCTTC.

The CDR3 region is CARTTTSGRVNTGELFF. CDR3 sequence (DNA): TGTGCCAGGACTACGACTAGCGGGAGAGTTAACACCGGGGAGCTGTTTTTT. V and J are TRBV2 and TRBJ2-2, with 12 bases fitting TRBD2. V shed 9 bases and J 2 bases; nucleotides not matched to a gene: 10. Germline-derived CDR1 and CDR2 are SNHLY and FYNNEI. This CDR3 region has 17 residues.

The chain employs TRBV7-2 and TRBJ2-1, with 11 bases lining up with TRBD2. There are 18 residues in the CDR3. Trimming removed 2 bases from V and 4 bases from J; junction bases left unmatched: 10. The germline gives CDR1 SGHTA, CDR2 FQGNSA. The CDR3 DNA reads TGTGCCAGCAGCTTATCAAGTGCTAGCGGGAGGATTTACAATGAGCAGTTCTTC. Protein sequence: CASSLSSASGRIYNEQFF.

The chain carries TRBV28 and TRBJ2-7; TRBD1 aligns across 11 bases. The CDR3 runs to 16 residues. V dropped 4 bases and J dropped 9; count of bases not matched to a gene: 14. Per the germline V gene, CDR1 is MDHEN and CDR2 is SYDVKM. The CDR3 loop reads CASSYLGTGGVERQYF. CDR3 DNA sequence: TGTGCCAGCAGTTATCTTGGGACAGGGGGTGTAGAGAGGCAGTACTTC.

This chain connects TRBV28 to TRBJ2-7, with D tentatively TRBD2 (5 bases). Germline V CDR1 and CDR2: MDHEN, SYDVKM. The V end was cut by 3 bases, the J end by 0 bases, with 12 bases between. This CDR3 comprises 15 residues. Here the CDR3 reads CASSFSAGDSYEQYF. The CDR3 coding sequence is TGTGCCAGCAGTTTTTCGGCGGGTGACTCCTACGAGCAGTACTTC.

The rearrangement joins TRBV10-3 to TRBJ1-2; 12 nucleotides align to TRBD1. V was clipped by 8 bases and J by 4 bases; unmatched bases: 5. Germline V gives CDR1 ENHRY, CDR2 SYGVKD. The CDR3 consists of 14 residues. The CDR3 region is CAIGGTGGLYGYTF. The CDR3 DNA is TGTGCCATCGGGGGGACAGGGGGCCTCTATGGCTACACCTTC.

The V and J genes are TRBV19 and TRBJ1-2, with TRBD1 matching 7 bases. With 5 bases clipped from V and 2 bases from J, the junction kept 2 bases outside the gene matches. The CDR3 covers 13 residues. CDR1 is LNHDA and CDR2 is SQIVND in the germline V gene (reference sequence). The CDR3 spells CASSPTGNYGYTF. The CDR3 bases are TGTGCCAGTAGTCCGACAGGGAACTATGGCTACACCTTC.